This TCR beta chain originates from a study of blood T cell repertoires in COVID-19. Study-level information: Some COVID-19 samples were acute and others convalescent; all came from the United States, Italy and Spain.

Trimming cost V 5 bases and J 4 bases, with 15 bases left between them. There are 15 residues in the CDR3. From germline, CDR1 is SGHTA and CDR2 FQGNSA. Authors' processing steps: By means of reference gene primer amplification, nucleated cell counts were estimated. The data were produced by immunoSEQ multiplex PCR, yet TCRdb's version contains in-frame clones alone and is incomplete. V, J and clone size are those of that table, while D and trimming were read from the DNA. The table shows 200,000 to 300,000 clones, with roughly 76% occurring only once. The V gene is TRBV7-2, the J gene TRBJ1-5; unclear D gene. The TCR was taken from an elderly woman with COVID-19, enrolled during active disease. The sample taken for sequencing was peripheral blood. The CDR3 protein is CASSPRAGSNQPQHF. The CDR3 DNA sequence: TGTGCCAGCAGCCCTCGGGCGGGGTCAAATCAGCCCCAGCATTTT.